This T cell receptor (beta chain) was found in a study of blood T cells in healthy people across ages. The study drew donors from healthy Caucasian individuals in Russia aged roughly 6 to 90. The CDR3 consists of 14 residues. Germline V gene lookup returns CDR1 SGHRS and CDR2 YFSETQ. V was shortened by 0 bases and J by 6 bases, with 11 bases between the two germline ends. It was with a sample-barcoded 5' primer and a J-beta primer mix that a second PCR of roughly 6 to 12 cycles was run. Through a template-switch adaptor with 12 random nucleotides, each cDNA molecule received a tag. TCRdb redid the calling of the 5' RACE reads with MiXCR, one entry per CDR3 protein. The sample lists approximately 1,000,000 distinct CDR3 sequences, less than 45% seen once, with approximately 14% in the top ten.

Sequencing was done on a sample of blood. The source of this sequence is a man between 18 and 35 years old in good health. The V and J genes are TRBV5-1 and TRBJ2-3; D is uncertain. CDR3 in amino acids: CASSLDRPSDTQYF. DNA of the CDR3: TGCGCCAGCAGCTTGGATCGCCCGTCGGATACGCAGTATTTT.